This TCR beta chain was obtained from a study of T cell changes during pregnancy in multiple sclerosis. Produced via immunoSEQ multiplex PCR; TCRdb's table is partial and in-frame only. The table records some 31,000 clones, 70% to 90% of them present only once. V shed 8 bases, J shed 1 base, and the junction held 7 bases outside the gene matches. The CDR3 runs to 15 residues. In germline, CDR1 is ENHRY, CDR2 SYGVKD. The TCR originated in a female donor with multiple sclerosis, enrolled in a pregnancy study. This sample comprised CD8+ T cells from peripheral blood mononuclear cells, obtained in the third trimester of pregnancy. The chain couples TRBV10-3 to TRBJ2-1; the match to TRBD2 covers 8 bases. CDR3 loop: CAILVTGGSYNEQFF. In DNA, the CDR3 is TGTGCCATCCTCGTTACGGGGGGGTCCTACAATGAGCAGTTCTTC.